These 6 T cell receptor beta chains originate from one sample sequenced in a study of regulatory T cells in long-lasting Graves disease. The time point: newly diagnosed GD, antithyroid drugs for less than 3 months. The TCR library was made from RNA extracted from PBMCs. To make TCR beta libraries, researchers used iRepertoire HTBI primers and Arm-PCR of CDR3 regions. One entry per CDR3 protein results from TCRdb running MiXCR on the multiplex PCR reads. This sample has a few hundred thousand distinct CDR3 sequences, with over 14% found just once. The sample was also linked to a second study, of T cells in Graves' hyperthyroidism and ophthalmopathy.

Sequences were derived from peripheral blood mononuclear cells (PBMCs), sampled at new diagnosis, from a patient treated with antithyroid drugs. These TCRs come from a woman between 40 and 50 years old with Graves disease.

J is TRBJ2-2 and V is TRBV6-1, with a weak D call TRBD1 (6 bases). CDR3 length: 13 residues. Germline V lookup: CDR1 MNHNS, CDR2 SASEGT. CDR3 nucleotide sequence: TGTTTGCCCAAATCAGGGGAACCCGGGGAGCTGTTTTTT. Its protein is CLPKSGEPGELFF.

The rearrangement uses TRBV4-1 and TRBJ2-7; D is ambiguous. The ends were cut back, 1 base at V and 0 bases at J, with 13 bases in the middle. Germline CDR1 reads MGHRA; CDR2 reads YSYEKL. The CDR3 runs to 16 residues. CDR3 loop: CASSQGHGKSSYEQYF. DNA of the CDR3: TGCGCCAGCAGCCAAGGACACGGCAAGAGCTCCTACGAGCAGTACTTC.

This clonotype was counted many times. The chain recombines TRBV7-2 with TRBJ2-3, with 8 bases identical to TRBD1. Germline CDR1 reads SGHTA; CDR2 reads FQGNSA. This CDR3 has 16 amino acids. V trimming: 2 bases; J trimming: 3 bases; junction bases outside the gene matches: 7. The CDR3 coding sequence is TGTGCCAGCAGCTTACAGGGGGCGCTAAGGACAGATACGCAGTATTTT. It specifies CASSLQGALRTDTQYF.

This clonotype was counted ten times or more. CDR3 bases: TGTGCCAGCAGCATAAACGGCCCCATATGGCGGGAGGCTACCTACGAGCAGTACTTC. Its protein product is CASSINGPIWREATYEQYF. The J gene is TRBJ2-7, the V gene TRBV11-3; 8 nucleotides line up with TRBD2. Losses at the gene ends were 5 bases for V and 2 bases for J; bases not matched to a gene: 20. Germline V gene data show CDR1 as SGHNT and CDR2 as YENEEA. This CDR3 contains 19 residues.

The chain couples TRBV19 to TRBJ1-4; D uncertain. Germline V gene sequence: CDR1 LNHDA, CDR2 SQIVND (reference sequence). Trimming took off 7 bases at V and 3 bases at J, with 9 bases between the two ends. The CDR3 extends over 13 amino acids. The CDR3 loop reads CASTLGSNEKLFF. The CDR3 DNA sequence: TGTGCCAGTACTCTCGGATCTAATGAAAAACTGTTTTTT.

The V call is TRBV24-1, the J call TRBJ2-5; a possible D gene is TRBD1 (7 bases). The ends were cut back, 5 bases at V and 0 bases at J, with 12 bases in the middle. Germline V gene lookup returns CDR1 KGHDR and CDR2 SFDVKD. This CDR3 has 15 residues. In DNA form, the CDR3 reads TGTGCCACCAGTGCCGCAGGGGGGTACCAAGAGACCCAGTACTTC. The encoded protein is CATSAAGGYQETQYF.